Each of the 10 T cell receptor beta chains below was sequenced from the same sample in a study of Ad26.COV2.S vaccination and SARS-CoV-2 variants. The assay was immunoSEQ multiplex PCR, and TCRdb's table has in-frame clones only and misses some. Of around 450,000 clones detected, nearly 90% appear once; the ten largest clones hold 1.7%. Specified treatment: over 15 received Ad26.COV2.S at low or high dose, single or two shots; roughly five received placebo; per-sample allocation not given. Repertoires come from day 63 after the first vaccine or placebo injection. Here the sequenced sample was peripheral blood, taken in a trial of Ad26.COV2.S vaccine versus placebo. Receptor source: a person between 18 and 60 years old who received the Ad26.COV2.S COVID-19 vaccine or a placebo.

The J gene is TRBJ2-2, the V gene TRBV5-1; 10 bases agree with TRBD1. Germline V gene data show CDR1 as SGHRS and CDR2 as YFSETQ. The CDR3 runs to 15 residues. J lost 7 bases, V lost 5 bases, and 8 bases had no gene match. The CDR3 DNA sequence: TGCGCCAGCAGTCAGACAGGGGGCTCGATCGGGGAGCTGTTTTTT. This gives the protein CASSQTGGSIGELFF.

The V call is TRBV2, the J call TRBJ2-7; weak D call: TRBD2 (5 bases). The CDR3 length is 14 residues. The V end was cut by 5 bases, the J end by 7 bases, with 18 bases between. Germline CDR1 is SNHLY and CDR2 is FYNNEI. CDR3 protein: CASSPRGYTGEQYF. The CDR3 DNA reads TGTGCCAGCAGTCCCCGAGGGTACACCGGGGAGCAGTACTTC.

The chain employs TRBV29-1 and TRBJ1-2, with TRBD1 matching over 10 bases. The CDR3 has 14 amino acids. Trimming took 3 bases from V and 5 from J; bases not matched to a gene: 6. Germline V CDR1 and CDR2: SQVTM, ANQGSEA. CDR3 nucleotide sequence: TGCAGCGTTGAGGTGCGGACAGGGGGGTATGGCTACACCTTC. This codes for CSVEVRTGGYGYTF.

This chain links TRBV2 with TRBJ2-5, with D possibly matching TRBD1 (6 bases). Germline CDR1 SNHLY, CDR2 FYNNEI. Trimming removed 5 bases at V and 4 bases at J, with 14 bases between. The CDR3 consists of 14 residues. The DNA for the CDR3 is TGTGCCAGCAGTAGGGACACCCGGGTAGAGACCCAGTACTTC. Its translation is CASSRDTRVETQYF.

The chain links TRBV18 to TRBJ2-1; the D gene is possibly TRBD2 (5 bases). Germline CDR1 reads KGHSH; CDR2 reads LQKENI. CDR3 length: 15 amino acids. V dropped 2 bases and J dropped 5 bases, with 13 bases sitting between them. The CDR3 region has the DNA TGTGCCAGCTCACCAATTCCGGGATTGAACAATGAGCAGTTCTTC. As protein: CASSPIPGLNNEQFF.

V is TRBV4-2 and J is TRBJ2-5; D might be TRBD1 (7 bases). The CDR3 spans 16 residues. Trimming shortened V by 4 bases and J by 2 bases, and 17 bases separated the two germline ends. Germline values: CDR1 LGHNA, CDR2 YNFKEQ. CDR3 amino acids: CASSRGVEGAQETQYF. The DNA of the CDR3 is TGTGCCAGCAGCCGGGGTGTGGAGGGGGCACAAGAGACCCAGTACTTC.

This clone was recorded a few times. The CDR3 is CASRSFGTGHYEQYF. CDR3 in DNA: TGTGCCAGCAGGTCCTTCGGGACAGGTCACTACGAGCAGTACTTC. The genes are TRBV27 and TRBJ2-7; 8 bases are a match to TRBD1. Germline V gives CDR1 MNHEY, CDR2 SMNVEV (reference sequence). The V gene end was trimmed by 6 bases and the J gene end by 3 bases; junction bases not matched to a gene: 10. CDR3 length: 15 residues.

The genes are TRBV24-1 and TRBJ2-3; D ambiguous. V gave up 6 bases and J gave up 2 bases, with 11 bases separating them. Germline loops: CDR1 KGHDR, CDR2 SFDVKD. This CDR3 is 14 amino acids long. CDR3 loop: CATSLGRPTDTQYF. CDR3 in DNA: TGTGCCACCAGTCTAGGCCGCCCCACAGATACGCAGTATTTT.

This chain links TRBV28 with TRBJ2-3; no clear D gene. The CDR3 covers 11 residues. Trimming took 10 bases from V and 6 from J, leaving 11 bases between them. Germline-derived CDR1 and CDR2 are MDHEN and SYDVKM. The CDR3 sequence: CATLVPDTQYF. In DNA form, the CDR3 reads TGTGCCACCTTAGTTCCGGATACGCAGTATTTT.

This rearrangement joins TRBV11-2 to TRBJ1-2; D is ambiguous. Germline V lookup: CDR1 SGHAT, CDR2 FQNNGV. The CDR3 consists of 12 residues. Trimming shortened V by 5 bases and J by 3 bases, and 7 bases separated the two germline ends. Here the CDR3 reads CASSDDDYGYTF. In nucleotides, the CDR3 is TGTGCCAGCAGCGATGATGACTATGGCTACACCTTC.